These 11 T cell receptor beta chains share one sample of origin, sequenced in a study of blood T cell repertoires in COVID-19. TCRdb's copy holds only in-frame clones and misses some; the assay was immunoSEQ multiplex PCR. The repertoire includes about 250,000 clones, roughly four fifths of them detected once, and less than 5.5% sits in the top ten. Sequences were obtained from peripheral blood. The receptors come from a man aged 45-65 years with active or convalescent COVID-19.

Only one count was recorded for this clone. This sequence joins TRBV5-4 and TRBJ2-6; D is perhaps TRBD1 (5 bases). The germline gives CDR1 SGHNT, CDR2 YYREEE (reference sequence). Trimming shortened V by 4 bases and J by 0 bases, and 14 bases separated the two germline ends. This CDR3 comprises 17 residues. CDR3 nucleotides: TGTGCCAGCAGCCCTACGACAGCGCGCTCTGGGGCCAACGTCCTGACTTTC. This encodes CASSPTTARSGANVLTF.

The chain links TRBV12-5 to TRBJ1-2; the D is unclear. Germline V gene lookup returns CDR1 LGHNT and CDR2 FRNRAP. CDR3 length: 12 amino acids. The germline V and J ends were trimmed by 5 bases and 7 bases, with 11 bases remaining between them. CDR3 region: CASGLNYRGYTF. CDR3 bases: TGTGCTAGTGGTCTTAACTACCGTGGCTACACCTTC.

The chain carries TRBV15 and TRBJ1-4, with 8 positions matching TRBD1. V shed 0 bases and J 8 bases; nucleotides not matched to a gene: 5. This CDR3 region has 15 residues. The germline CDR1 and CDR2 sequences are LNHNV and YYDKDF (reference sequence). In nucleotides, the CDR3 is TGTGCCACCAGCAGAGATCTGCGGACAGGGGAAAAACTGTTTTTT. Translating it yields CATSRDLRTGEKLFF.

The V gene is TRBV6-5, the J gene TRBJ2-7, with D perhaps TRBD1 (6 bases). Germline CDR1 reads MNHEY; CDR2 reads SVGAGI. V shed 8 bases and J shed 5 bases, with 19 bases lying between them. This CDR3 region has 14 residues. As DNA, the CDR3 is TGTGCCAGCCAGTTCAACATTGGGGGCCACGAGCAGTACTTC. Translating it yields CASQFNIGGHEQYF.

The CDR3 coding sequence is TGTGCCAGCAGCCAAGTAGGTGCTAGCGGACCGCCGAATGAGCAGTTCTTC. Amino acid sequence: CASSQVGASGPPNEQFF. The chain joins TRBV14 to TRBJ2-1, with 7 bases matching TRBD2. This CDR3 has 17 residues. CDR1 is SGHDN and CDR2 is FVKESK in the germline V gene. V shed 1 base and J 7 bases; nucleotides not matched to a gene: 13.

The chain recombines TRBV6-1 with TRBJ2-2; D perhaps matches TRBD2 (5 bases). Looked up from germline, CDR1 is MNHNS and CDR2 is SASEGT. V was cut by 2 bases and J by 4 bases, with 8 bases left in between. This CDR3 has 14 amino acids. The CDR3 nucleotides read TGTGCCAGCAGTGAACTGGGGAGCACCGGGGAGCTGTTTTTT. This codes for CASSELGSTGELFF.

This chain uses TRBV21-1 with TRBJ1-2; the table's D gene call, TRBD1, was not cross checked with the DNA. TRBV21-1 is shown as a pseudogene. The CDR3 covers 16 residues. The CDR3 here is CASSFPGQGTYYGYTF. The CDR3 region has the DNA TGTGCCAGCAGCTTCCCGGGACAGGGGACCTACTATGGCTACACCTTC.

This clone was detected a few times. The chain recombines TRBV30 with TRBJ1-1; D gene uncertain. The CDR3 runs 14 residues. The V gene lost 0 bases and the J gene lost 8 bases, with 16 bases spanning the gap. Germline CDR1 and CDR2: GTSNPN and SVGIG (reference sequence). This CDR3 is CAWSVLTRRGEAFF. CDR3 sequence (DNA): TGTGCCTGGAGTGTACTTACCCGGAGAGGCGAAGCTTTCTTT.

This clone has a single count. This chain links TRBV5-5 with TRBJ2-1; 8 bases map to TRBD2. Germline CDR1 and CDR2: SGHKS and YYEKEE (reference sequence). Trimming at V came to 4 bases and at J to 5 bases, leaving 8 bases not matched to a gene. CDR3 length: 15 amino acids. The CDR3 loop reads CASSISGAANNEQFF. CDR3 nucleotide sequence: TGTGCCAGCAGCATTAGCGGGGCCGCTAACAATGAGCAGTTCTTC.

The rearrangement joins TRBV5-1 to TRBJ1-3; 8 positions match TRBD1. The CDR3 runs to 16 residues. With V trimmed by 4 bases and J by 0 bases, 6 bases remained unmatched. Germline CDR1 is SGHRS and CDR2 is YFSETQ. This chain's CDR3 is CASSPTGDRSGNTIYF. The CDR3 DNA follows: TGCGCCAGCAGCCCGACAGGGGACCGCTCTGGAAACACCATATATTTT. The full variable domain, its missing parts supplied by reference TRBV5-1 and TRBJ1-3, is KAGVTQTPRYLIKTRGQQVTLSCSPISGHRSVSWYQQTPGQGLQFLFEYFSETQRNKGNFPGRFSGRQFSNSRSEMNVSTLELGDSALYLCASSPTGDRSGNTIYFGEGSWLTVV.

The table lists this clone with a few counts. The J gene is TRBJ1-2, the V gene TRBV28; D remains unclear. The CDR3 has 15 residues. Germline V gene data show CDR1 as MDHEN and CDR2 as SYDVKM. Between the trimmed V and J ends, which lost 7 bases and 0 bases, there was a span of 15 bases. The CDR3, as DNA: TGTGCCAGCACCTCCCAAGTGGCTCCTAACTATGGCTACACCTTC. This codes for CASTSQVAPNYGYTF.